This T cell receptor beta chain was captured by sequencing in a study of blood T cell repertoires in COVID-19. Study as a whole: PBMCs, B-cell-depleted T cells, or T cells provided the cDNA or gDNA that made up the material.

CDR3 size: 13 residues. CDR1 is SGHVS, CDR2 FQNEAQ, per germline. Between the trimmed V and J ends, which lost 4 bases and 0 bases, there was a span of 7 bases. Clones were sequenced by immunoSEQ multiplex PCR, and TCRdb holds only the in-frame ones, with some missing. The table has about 99,000 clones, around 83% seen once. Sequencing was done on a sample of peripheral blood. This TCR derives from an elderly woman with active or convalescent COVID-19. V and J are TRBV7-8 and TRBJ2-7; TRBD2 might be the D (6 bases). CDR3 DNA: TGTGCCAGCAGCTCCGGGGGCTCCTACGAGCAGTACTTC. It yields the protein CASSSGGSYEQYF.